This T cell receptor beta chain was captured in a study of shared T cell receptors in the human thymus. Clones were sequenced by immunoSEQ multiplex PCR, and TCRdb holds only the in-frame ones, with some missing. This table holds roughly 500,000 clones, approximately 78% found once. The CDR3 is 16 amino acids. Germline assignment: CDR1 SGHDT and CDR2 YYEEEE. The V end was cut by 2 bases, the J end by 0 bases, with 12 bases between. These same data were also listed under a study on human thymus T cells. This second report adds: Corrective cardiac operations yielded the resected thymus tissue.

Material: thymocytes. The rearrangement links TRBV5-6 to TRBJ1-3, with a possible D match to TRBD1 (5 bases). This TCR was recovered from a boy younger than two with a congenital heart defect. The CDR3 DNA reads TGTGCCAGCAGCTTAGGGGCACAGGTCTCTGGAAACACCATATATTTT. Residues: CASSLGAQVSGNTIYF.